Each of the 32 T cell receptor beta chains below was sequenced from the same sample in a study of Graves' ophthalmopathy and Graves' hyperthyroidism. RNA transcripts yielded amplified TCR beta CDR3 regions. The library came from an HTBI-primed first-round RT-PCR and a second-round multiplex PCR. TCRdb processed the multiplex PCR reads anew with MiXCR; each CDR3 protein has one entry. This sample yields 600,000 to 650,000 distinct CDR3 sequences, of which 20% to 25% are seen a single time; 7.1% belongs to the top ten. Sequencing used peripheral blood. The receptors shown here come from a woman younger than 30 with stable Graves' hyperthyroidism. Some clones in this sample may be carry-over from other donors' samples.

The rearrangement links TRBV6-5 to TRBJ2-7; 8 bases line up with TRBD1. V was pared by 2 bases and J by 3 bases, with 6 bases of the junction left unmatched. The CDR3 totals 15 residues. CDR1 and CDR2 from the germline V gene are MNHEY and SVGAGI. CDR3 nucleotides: TGTGCCAGCAGTTACGATACCGGACAGGGCTACGAGCAGTACTTC. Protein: CASSYDTGQGYEQYF.

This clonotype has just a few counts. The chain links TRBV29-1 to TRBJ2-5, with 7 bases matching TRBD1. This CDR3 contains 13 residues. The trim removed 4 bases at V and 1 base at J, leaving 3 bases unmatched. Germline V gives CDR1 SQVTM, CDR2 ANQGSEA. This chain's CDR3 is CSVGDRFQETQYF. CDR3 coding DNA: TGCAGCGTTGGGGACAGATTCCAAGAGACCCAGTACTTC. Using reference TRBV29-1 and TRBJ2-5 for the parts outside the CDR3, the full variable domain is SAVISQKPSRDICQRGTSLTIQCQVDSQVTMMFWYRQQPGQSLTLIATANQGSEATYESGFVIDKFPISRPNLTFSTLTVSNMSPEDSSIYLCSVGDRFQETQYFGPGTRLLVL.

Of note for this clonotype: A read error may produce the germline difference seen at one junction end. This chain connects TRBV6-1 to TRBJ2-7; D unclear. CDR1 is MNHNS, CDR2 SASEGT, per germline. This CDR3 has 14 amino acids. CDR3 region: CASLRIVGSYDQYF. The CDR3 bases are TGTGCCAGCTTACGAATAGTCGGTTCCTACGATCAGTACTTC.

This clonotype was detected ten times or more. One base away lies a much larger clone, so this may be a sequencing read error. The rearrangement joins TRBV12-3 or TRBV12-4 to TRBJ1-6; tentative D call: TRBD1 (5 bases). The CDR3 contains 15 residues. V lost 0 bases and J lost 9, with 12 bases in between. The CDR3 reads CASSLAGQNSSPLHF. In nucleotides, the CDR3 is TGTGCCAGCAGTTTAGCGGGGCAGAATAGTTCACCCCTCCACTTT.

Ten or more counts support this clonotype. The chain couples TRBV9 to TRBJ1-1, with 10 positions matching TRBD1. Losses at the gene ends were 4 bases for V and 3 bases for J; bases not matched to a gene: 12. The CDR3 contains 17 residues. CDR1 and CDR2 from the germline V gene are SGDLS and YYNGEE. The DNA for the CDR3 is TGTGCCAGCAGCCCGTTGACAGGGGGCGCAGAGGACACTGAAGCTTTCTTT. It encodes CASSPLTGGAEDTEAFF.

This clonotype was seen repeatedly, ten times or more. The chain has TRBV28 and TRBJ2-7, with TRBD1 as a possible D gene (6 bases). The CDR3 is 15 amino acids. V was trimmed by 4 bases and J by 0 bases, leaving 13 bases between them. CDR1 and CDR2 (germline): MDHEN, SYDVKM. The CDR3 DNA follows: TGTGCCAGCAGTTCCCTCGACAGGAGCTCCTACGAGCAGTACTTC. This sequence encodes CASSSLDRSSYEQYF.

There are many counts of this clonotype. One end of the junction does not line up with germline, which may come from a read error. CDR3 coding DNA: TGTGCCAGCAGCTTAGCAGAGACCCAGTACTTC. This encodes CASSLAETQYF. The chain carries TRBV12-3 or TRBV12-4 and TRBJ2-5; D gene ambiguous. This CDR3 has 11 amino acids.

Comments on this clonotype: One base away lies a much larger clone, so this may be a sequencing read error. The DNA of the CDR3 is TGTGCCAGCCTAACTTCCGGGACAGGGAACACTGAAGCTTTCTTT. Residues: CASLTSGTGNTEAFF. V is TRBV6-1 and J is TRBJ1-1, with 8 bases identical to TRBD1. Trimming cost V 8 bases and J 1 base; bases outside gene matches: 9. Germline CDR1 and CDR2: MNHNS and SASEGT. The CDR3 has 15 residues.

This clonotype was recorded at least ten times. As DNA, the CDR3 is TGTGCCAGCAGTCAAATCCCAAATCCCTATAATTCACCCCTCCACTTT. The encoded protein is CASSQIPNPYNSPLHF. The rearrangement links TRBV9 to TRBJ1-6; no clear D gene. The CDR3 has 16 residues. Trimming pared 5 bases from V and 2 bases from J, leaving 14 bases between. Germline values: CDR1 SGDLS, CDR2 YYNGEE.

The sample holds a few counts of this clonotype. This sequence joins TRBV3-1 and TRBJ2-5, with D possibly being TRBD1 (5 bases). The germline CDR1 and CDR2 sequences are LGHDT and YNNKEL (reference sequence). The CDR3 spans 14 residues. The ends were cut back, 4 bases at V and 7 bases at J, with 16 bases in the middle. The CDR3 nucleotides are TGTGCCAGCAGCCTACACGGACAAGAAGGGACCCAGTACTTC. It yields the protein CASSLHGQEGTQYF.

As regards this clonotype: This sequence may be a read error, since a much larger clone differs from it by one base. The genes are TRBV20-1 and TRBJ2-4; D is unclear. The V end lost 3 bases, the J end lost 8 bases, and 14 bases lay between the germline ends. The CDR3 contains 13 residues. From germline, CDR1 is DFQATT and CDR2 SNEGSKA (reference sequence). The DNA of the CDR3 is TGCAGTGCTAGTCCCGGGCAGATATACATTCAGTACTTC. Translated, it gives CSASPGQIYIQYF.

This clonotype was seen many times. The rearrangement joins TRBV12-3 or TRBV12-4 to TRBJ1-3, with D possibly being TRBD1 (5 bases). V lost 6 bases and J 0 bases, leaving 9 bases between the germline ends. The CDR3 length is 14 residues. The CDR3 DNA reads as TGTGCCAGCAGCCAGGGAAGCTCTGGAAACACCATATATTTT. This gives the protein CASSQGSSGNTIYF.

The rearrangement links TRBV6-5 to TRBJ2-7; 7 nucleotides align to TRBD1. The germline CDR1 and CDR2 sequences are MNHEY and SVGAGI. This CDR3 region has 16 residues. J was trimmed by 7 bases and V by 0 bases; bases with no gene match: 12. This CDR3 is CASSYSEVRGLREQYF. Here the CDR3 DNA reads TGTGCCAGCAGTTACTCGGAAGTCAGGGGGTTACGTGAGCAGTACTTC.

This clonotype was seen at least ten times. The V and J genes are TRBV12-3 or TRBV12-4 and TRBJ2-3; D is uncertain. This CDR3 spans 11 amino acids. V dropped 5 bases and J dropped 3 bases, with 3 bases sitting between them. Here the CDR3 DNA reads TGTGCCAGCAGTGTGACAGATACGCAGTATTTT. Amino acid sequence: CASSVTDTQYF.

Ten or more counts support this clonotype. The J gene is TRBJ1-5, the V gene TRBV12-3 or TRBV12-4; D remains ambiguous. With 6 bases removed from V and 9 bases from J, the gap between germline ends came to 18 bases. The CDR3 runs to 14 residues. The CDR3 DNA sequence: TGTGCCAGCAGCCCAGCGGACGGTTTTGGGCCCCAGCATTTT. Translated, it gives CASSPADGFGPQHF.

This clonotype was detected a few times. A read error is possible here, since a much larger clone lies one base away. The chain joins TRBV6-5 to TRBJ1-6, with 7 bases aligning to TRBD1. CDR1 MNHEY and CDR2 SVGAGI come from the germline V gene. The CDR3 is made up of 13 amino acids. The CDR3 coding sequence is TGTGCCAGCAGGGGAACAGGGGTCTCACACCTCCACTTT. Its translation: CASRGTGVSHLHF.

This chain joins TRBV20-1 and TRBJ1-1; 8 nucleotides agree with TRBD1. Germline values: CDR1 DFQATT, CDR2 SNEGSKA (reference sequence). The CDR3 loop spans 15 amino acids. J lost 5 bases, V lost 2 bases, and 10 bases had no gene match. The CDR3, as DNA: TGCAGTGCTAGATGGGTCCGGACAGGGAAAACTGAAGCTTTCTTT. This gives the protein CSARWVRTGKTEAFF.

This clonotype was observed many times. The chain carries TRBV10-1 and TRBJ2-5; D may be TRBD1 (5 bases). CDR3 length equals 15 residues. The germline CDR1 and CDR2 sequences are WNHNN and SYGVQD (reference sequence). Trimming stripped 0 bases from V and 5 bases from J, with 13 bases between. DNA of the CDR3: TGCGCCAGCAGTGAGTCGTCCCAGGGTCTCGAGACCCAGTACTTC. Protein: CASSESSQGLETQYF.

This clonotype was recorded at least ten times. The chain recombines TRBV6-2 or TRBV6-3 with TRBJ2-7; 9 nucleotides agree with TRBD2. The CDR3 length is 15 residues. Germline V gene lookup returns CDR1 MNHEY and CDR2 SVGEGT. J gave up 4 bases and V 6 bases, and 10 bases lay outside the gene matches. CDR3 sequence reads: CASSPRLAATYEQYF. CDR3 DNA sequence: TGTGCCAGCAGCCCCAGACTAGCGGCGACTTACGAGCAGTACTTC.

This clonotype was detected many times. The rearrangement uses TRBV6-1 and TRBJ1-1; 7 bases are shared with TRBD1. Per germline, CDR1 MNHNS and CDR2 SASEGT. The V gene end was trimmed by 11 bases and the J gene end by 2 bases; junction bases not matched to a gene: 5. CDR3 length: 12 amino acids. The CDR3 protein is CAARDSNTEAFF. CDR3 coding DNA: TGTGCCGCCCGGGACAGCAACACTGAAGCTTTCTTT.

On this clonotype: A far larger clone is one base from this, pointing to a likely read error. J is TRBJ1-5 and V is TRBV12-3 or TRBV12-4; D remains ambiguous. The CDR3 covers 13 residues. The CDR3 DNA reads TGTGCCAGCAGTTTTATGGGGAATCAGCCCCAGCTTTTT. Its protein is CASSFMGNQPQLF.

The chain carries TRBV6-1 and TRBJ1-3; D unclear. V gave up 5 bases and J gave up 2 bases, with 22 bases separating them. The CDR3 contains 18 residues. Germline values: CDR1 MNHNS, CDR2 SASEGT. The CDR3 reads CASSKETSVRAAGNTIYF. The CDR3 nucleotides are TGTGCCAGCAGTAAAGAGACATCGGTTCGGGCGGCTGGAAACACCATATATTTT.

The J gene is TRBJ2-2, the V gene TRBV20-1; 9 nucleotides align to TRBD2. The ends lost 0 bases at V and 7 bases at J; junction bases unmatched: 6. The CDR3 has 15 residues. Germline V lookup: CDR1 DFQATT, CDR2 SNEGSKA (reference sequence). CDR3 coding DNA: TGCAGTGCTAGAGACGCTAGCGGGAAAGTCGGGGAGCTGTTTTTT. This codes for CSARDASGKVGELFF.

The CDR3 DNA follows: TGTGCCAGCAGTTTTAACCCCTTAGCAGCGGGAGGCATTCAAGAGACCCAGTACTTC. Amino acid sequence: CASSFNPLAAGGIQETQYF. This sequence joins TRBV12-3 or TRBV12-4 and TRBJ2-5; 9 bases align to TRBD2. The ends lost 3 bases at V and 2 bases at J; junction bases unmatched: 16. There are 19 residues in the CDR3.

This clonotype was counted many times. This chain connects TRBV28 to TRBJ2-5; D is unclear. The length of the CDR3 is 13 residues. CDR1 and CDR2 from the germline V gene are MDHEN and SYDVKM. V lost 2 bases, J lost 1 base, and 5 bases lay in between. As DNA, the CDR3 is TGTGCCAGCAGTTTAGAAGCCCAAGAGACCCAGTACTTC. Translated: CASSLEAQETQYF.

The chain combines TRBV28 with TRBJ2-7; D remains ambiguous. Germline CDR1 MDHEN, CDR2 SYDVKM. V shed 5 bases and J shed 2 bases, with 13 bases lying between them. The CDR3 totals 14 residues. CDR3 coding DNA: TGTGCCAGCAGTGAGGCCACAGTAACCTACGAGCAGTACTTC. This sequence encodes CASSEATVTYEQYF.

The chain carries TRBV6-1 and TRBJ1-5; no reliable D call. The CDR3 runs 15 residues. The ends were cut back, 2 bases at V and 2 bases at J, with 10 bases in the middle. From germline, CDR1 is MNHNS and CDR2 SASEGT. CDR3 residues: CASSELGSRNQPQHF. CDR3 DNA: TGTGCCAGCAGTGAATTGGGGTCCCGCAATCAGCCCCAGCATTTT.

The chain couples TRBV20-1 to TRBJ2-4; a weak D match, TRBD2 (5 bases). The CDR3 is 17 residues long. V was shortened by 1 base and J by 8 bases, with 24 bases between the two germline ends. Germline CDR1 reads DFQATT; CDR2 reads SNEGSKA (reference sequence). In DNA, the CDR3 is TGCAGTGCTAGAGTAACCCCAGTTATACTAGGAGCGGACATTCAGTACTTC. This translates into CSARVTPVILGADIQYF.

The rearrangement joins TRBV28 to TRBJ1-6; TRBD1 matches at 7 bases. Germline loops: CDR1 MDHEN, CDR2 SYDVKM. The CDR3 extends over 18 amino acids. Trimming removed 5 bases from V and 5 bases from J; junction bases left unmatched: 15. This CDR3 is CASSPFKTTGVDNSPLHF. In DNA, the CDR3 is TGTGCCAGCAGTCCGTTCAAGACCACAGGGGTGGATAATTCACCCCTCCACTTT.

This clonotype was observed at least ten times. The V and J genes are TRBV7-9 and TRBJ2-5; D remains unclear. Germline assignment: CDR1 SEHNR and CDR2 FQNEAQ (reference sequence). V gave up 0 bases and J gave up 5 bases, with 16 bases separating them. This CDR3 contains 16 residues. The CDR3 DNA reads TGTGCCAGCAGCTTAGCGCCAGATCTTTTTTGGGAGACCCAGTACTTC. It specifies CASSLAPDLFWETQYF.

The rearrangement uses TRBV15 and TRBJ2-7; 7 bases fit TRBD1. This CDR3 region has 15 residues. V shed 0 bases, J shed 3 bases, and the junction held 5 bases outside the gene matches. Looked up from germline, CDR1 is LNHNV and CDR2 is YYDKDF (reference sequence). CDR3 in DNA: TGTGCCACCAGCAGAGAAAAGACAGGGTTCTACGAGCAGTACTTC. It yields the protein CATSREKTGFYEQYF.

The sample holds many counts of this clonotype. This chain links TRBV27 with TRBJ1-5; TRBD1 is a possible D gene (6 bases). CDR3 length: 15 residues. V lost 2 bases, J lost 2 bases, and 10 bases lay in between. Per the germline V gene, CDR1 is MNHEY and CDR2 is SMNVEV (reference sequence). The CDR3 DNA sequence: TGTGCCAGCAGTTTAACAGGGAATGGCAATCAGCCCCAGCATTTT. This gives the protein CASSLTGNGNQPQHF.